This is a list of T cell receptor beta chains from one sample in a study of radiotherapy plus CTLA-4 blockade in lung cancer. Using immunoSEQ multiplex PCR, the repertoire was profiled, and TCRdb retains in-frame clones only, with some absent. The sample consists of tens of thousands of clones, about 72% of them appearing once. The specimen comprised peripheral blood, sampled from a patient treated with radiotherapy plus ipilimumab. Every receptor here comes from a human donor with non-small cell lung cancer whose response to radiotherapy plus ipilimumab could not be evaluated. Some clones in this sample may be carry-over from other donors' samples. The CDR3 runs from the conserved cysteine through the conserved F or W. The D gene is left open where the match is weak. The size of a clone is reported for some rows only, either as once, few or many, or as a class for expanded clones.

J | size | V | D | DNA | CDR3
TRBJ1-5 | NA | TRBV7-2 | NA | TGTGCCAGCAGCTCTCGCGCGGATCAGCCCCAGCATTTT | CASSSRADQPQHF
TRBJ1-2 | few | TRBV28 | NA | TGTGCCAGCAGACAGGCCGGCCCTTATGGCTACACCTTC | CASRQAGPYGYTF
TRBJ1-1 | NA | TRBV11-2 | NA | TGTGCCAGCAGCTTAGAGAGGGGGGGCACTGAAGCTTTCTTT | CASSLERGGTEAFF
TRBJ2-7 | NA | TRBV5-4 | TRBD1 | TGTGCCAGCAGCGGGACAGGGGGCCACGACGAGCAGTACTTC | CASSGTGGHDEQYF
TRBJ2-7 | NA | TRBV7-9 | TRBD2 | TGTGCCAGCAGCTTAGTTAGGGCCGGGGGGTCCTACGAGCAGTACTTC | CASSLVRAGGSYEQYF
TRBJ1-1 | NA | TRBV5-1 | TRBD1 | TGCGCCAGCAGCGCGACAGGGAACCTCATGAACACTGAAGCTTTCTTT | CASSATGNLMNTEAFF
TRBJ2-7 | NA | TRBV28 | TRBD1 | TGTGCCAGCAGTTTCTGGGACAGGAGCTCCTACGAGCAGTACTTC | CASSFWDRSSYEQYF
TRBJ1-2 | NA | TRBV19 | NA | TGTGCCAGTAGTAGTGGGCAGGGGCCTGCTAACTATGGCTACACCTTC | CASSSGQGPANYGYTF
TRBJ1-5 | NA | TRBV5-6 | NA | TGTGCCAGCAGCTTGTACAGGGCGTTCAATCAGCCCCAGCATTTT | CASSLYRAFNQPQHF
TRBJ2-1 | few | TRBV7-3 | TRBD2 | TGTGCCAGCAGCTTAGGCCCCACTAGCGGGGGGGACAATGAGCAGTTCTTC | CASSLGPTSGGDNEQFF
TRBJ2-7 | NA | TRBV14 | NA | TGTGCCAGCAGGAAAGCGGACAGCCTATTCTACGAGCAGTACTTC | CASRKADSLFYEQYF
TRBJ1-1 | NA | TRBV6-1 | NA | TGTGCCAGCAGTCTTTCTCAGCGGGGCACTGAAGCTTTCTTT | CASSLSQRGTEAFF
TRBJ1-2 | NA | TRBV6-5 | NA | TGTGCCAGCAGTTTGGACAGCCTCTATGGCTACACCTTC | CASSLDSLYGYTF